These 14 T cell receptor beta chains originate from one sample sequenced in a study of CXCR3-negative and CXCR3-positive naive CD8 T cells. Researchers prepared the TRB cDNA libraries using 5' RACE with UMI labels. After re-calling the 5' RACE reads, TCRdb lists one entry per CDR3 protein, DNA absent. In all, the sample yields more than 45,000 distinct CDR3 sequences. Sequencing was done on a sample of memory CD8+ T cells from blood. The receptors originated from a human donor in good health. Some clones in this sample may be carry-over from other donors' samples.

This chain connects TRBV15 to TRBJ1-4. Per germline, CDR1 LNHNV and CDR2 YYDKDF (reference sequence). This CDR3 is built from 14 residues. This chain's CDR3 is CATSREGDGEKLFF. The full variable domain, rest sourced from reference TRBV15 and TRBJ1-4, is DAMVIQNPRYQVTQFGKPVTLSCSQTLNHNVMYWYQQKSSQAPKLLFHYYDKDFNNEADTPDNFQSRRPNTSFCFLDIRSPGLGDTAMYLCATSREGDGEKLFFGSGTQLSVL.

This chain uses TRBV11-2 with TRBJ2-2. Germline-derived CDR1 and CDR2 are SGHAT and FQNNGV. CDR3 size: 15 residues. CDR3 sequence reads: CASSLIRGSAGELFF.

The chain has TRBV4-1 and TRBJ2-7. The CDR3 consists of 13 residues. CDR1 is MGHRA, CDR2 YSYEKL, per germline. The CDR3 reads CASSQENLIEQYF.

J is TRBJ1-1 and V is TRBV6-5; without DNA, the TCRdb call of TRBD1 cannot be checked. Germline assignment: CDR1 MNHEY and CDR2 SVGAGI. The CDR3 has 14 amino acids. The CDR3 sequence: CASDPTGGGSEAFF.

The chain recombines TRBV28 with TRBJ1-5. The CDR3 runs to 16 residues. The V gene's germline CDR1 is MDHEN and CDR2 SYDVKM. CDR3 sequence reads: CASSLGRQVGGQPQHF.

This chain links TRBV7-8 with TRBJ2-1; the D call of TRBD2 rests on TCRdb alone, since no DNA is present to check it. This CDR3 spans 16 amino acids. Germline CDR1 reads SGHVS; CDR2 reads FQNEAQ. CDR3 residues: CASRVGLAGLVNEQFF.

This sequence joins TRBV7-3 and TRBJ2-7; TCRdb's D call, TRBD2, is unchecked because there is no DNA. The CDR3 runs to 16 residues. Looked up from germline, CDR1 is SGHTA and CDR2 is FQGTGA. The CDR3 sequence is CASSSGLEIVSFEQYF.

This chain joins TRBV28 and TRBJ2-7. Germline V CDR1 and CDR2: MDHEN, SYDVKM. The CDR3 has 14 residues. CDR3 in amino acids: CASSPEWESYEQYF.

The rearrangement uses TRBV20-1 and TRBJ2-5; TCRdb lists TRBD1, though no DNA is available to test this call. The length of the CDR3 is 13 residues. Germline assignment: CDR1 DFQATT and CDR2 SNEGSKA (reference sequence). CDR3 region: CSALGTDQQTQYF.

The V and J genes are TRBV25-1 and TRBJ1-2. The CDR3 is 16 amino acids. CDR1 is MGHDK and CDR2 is SYGVNS in the germline V gene. The chain's CDR3 is CASSELLGEASYGYTF.

V usage is TRBV29-1 and J usage is TRBJ1-1. Germline V gene sequence: CDR1 SQVTM, CDR2 ANQGSEA. There are 11 residues in the CDR3. CDR3 amino acids: CSGGENTEAFF.

This chain links TRBV5-6 with TRBJ2-3. The CDR3 has 14 amino acids. Germline V CDR1 and CDR2: SGHDT, YYEEEE. CDR3 region: CASSLALASDTQYF.

The rearrangement joins TRBV7-2 to TRBJ1-6; there is no DNA to check the TCRdb D call of TRBD1. CDR1 is SGHTA, CDR2 FQGNSA, per germline. The CDR3 loop spans 15 amino acids. The CDR3: CASSLGDRGESTLHF.

This chain links TRBV28 with TRBJ2-2. The CDR3 totals 14 residues. Germline CDR1 is MDHEN and CDR2 is SYDVKM. The CDR3 loop is CASSPDISTGELFF.